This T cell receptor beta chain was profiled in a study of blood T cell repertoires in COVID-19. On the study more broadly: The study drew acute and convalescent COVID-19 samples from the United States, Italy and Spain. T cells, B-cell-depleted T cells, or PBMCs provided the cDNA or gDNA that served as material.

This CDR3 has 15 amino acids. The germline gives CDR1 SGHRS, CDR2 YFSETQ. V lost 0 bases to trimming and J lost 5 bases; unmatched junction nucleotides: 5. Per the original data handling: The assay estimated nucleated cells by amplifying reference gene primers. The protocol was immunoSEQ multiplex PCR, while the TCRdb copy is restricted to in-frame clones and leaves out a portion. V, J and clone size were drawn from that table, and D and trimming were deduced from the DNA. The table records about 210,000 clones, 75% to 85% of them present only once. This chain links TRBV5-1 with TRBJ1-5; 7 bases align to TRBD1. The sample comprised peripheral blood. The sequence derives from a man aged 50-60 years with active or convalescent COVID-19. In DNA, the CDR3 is TGCGCCAGCAGCTTGGAGGGACAGCAAGATCAGCCCCAGCATTTT. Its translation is CASSLEGQQDQPQHF.